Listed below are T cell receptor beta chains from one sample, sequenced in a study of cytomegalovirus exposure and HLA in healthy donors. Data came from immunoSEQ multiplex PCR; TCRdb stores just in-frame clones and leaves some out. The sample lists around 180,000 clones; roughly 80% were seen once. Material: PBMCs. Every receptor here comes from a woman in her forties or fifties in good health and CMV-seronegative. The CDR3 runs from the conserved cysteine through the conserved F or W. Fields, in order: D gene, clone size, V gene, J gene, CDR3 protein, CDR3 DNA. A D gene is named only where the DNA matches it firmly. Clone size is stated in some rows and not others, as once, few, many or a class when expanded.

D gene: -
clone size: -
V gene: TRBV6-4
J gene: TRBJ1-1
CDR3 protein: CARPRYRAAWGENTEAFF
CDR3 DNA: TGTGCCAGGCCGCGGTACAGGGCGGCCTGGGGAGAGAACACTGAAGCTTTCTTT

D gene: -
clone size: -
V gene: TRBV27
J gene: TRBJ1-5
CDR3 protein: CASRDRLDQPQHF
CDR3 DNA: TGTGCCAGCAGAGACAGGTTGGATCAGCCCCAGCATTTT

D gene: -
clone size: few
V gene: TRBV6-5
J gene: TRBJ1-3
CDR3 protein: CASRISSSGNTIYF
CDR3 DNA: TGTGCCAGCAGGATAAGCTCCTCTGGAAACACCATATATTTT

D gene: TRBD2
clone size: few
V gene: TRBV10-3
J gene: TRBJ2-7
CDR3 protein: CAISESARATSGRLDEQYF
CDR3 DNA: TGTGCCATCAGTGAGTCGGCGCGGGCTACTAGCGGGAGGCTGGACGAGCAGTACTTC

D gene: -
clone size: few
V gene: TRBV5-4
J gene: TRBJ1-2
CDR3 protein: CASSVPQTGLSAGGYTF
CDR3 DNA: TGTGCCAGCAGCGTACCACAGACAGGATTAAGTGCGGGTGGCTACACCTTC

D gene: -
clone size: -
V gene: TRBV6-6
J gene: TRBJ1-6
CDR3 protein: CASSYSRAGGDSPLHF
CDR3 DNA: TGTGCCAGCAGTTACTCGAGGGCCGGGGGGGATTCACCCCTCCACTTT

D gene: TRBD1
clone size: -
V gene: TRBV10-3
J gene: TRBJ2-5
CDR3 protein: CAISGRQGNGLGETQYF
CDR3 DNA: TGTGCCATCAGTGGGCGACAGGGAAACGGCTTGGGAGAGACCCAGTACTTC

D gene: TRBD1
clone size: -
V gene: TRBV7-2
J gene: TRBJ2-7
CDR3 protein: CASSYDRVSYEQYF
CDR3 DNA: TGTGCCAGCAGCTATGACAGGGTCTCCTACGAGCAGTACTTC

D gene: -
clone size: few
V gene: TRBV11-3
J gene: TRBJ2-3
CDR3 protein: CASSLVGGTQYF
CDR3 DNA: TGTGCCAGCAGCTTAGTCGGAGGTACGCAGTATTTT